Included here is one T cell receptor beta chain sequence, with context. This sample was included in a study of blood T cell repertoires in COVID-19. Germline-derived CDR1 and CDR2 are SGDLS and YYNGEE. This CDR3 has 15 residues. V dropped 3 bases and J dropped 6; count of bases not matched to a gene: 6. Using immunoSEQ multiplex PCR, the repertoire was profiled, and TCRdb retains in-frame clones only, with some absent. The sample records roughly 46,000 clones, less than 90% being singletons. Sequenced material: peripheral blood. The source is a man in his fifties or sixties with active COVID-19. The chain recombines TRBV9 with TRBJ2-7; TRBD2 matches at 13 bases. The CDR3 protein is CASSGTSGGALEQYF. The CDR3 bases are TGTGCCAGCAGCGGAACTAGCGGGGGGGCCCTCGAGCAGTACTTC.